This T cell receptor (beta chain) was documented in a study of monozygotic twins with inflammatory bowel disease (dated by TCRdb to between 2018 and 2020). Study-level background: The full study comprised some 30 monozygotic twin pairs: nine German pairs (four IBD-concordant, five IBD-discordant) and 19 IBD-discordant Danish pairs. Within discordant pairs, disease-associated traits were sought mainly by comparing IBD patients with their genetically identical healthy co-twins. Each individual had, on average, about 151 000 unique TCRalpha sequences and 181 000 unique TCRbeta sequences available for analysis. The study at large found these results: Measured by the inverse Simpson index, TCRbeta repertoire diversity was lower in IBD patients than in their healthy co-twins. Compared with healthy twins, IBD patients shared fewer clonotypes with other individuals, and the difference was most pronounced in patients with signs of disease activity. No single strong signal or clonotype linked to IBD turned up in the results, so the idea that one exists was not supported. No difference in repertoire similarity was observed between concordant and discordant twins, possibly owing to limited statistical power. Different T cell subtypes could not be distinguished in the analysis. Because patients were on differing immunosuppressive treatments, the repertoires may have picked up extra background noise and inter-individual variability.

As for this clonotype: Its antigen remains unidentified.

From each donor, an approximately 2.5 ml peripheral blood sample was collected into PAXgene tubes and kept at -80 degrees C. Without T cell sorting, total RNA was isolated from whole blood using the PAXgene blood miRNA kit on an automated QIAcube. Peripheral blood from monozygotic twin pairs concordant or discordant for inflammatory bowel disease was subjected to deep TCRalpha and TCRbeta repertoire profiling with unique molecular barcoding. Smoking habits were recorded for all twin pairs, and each individual was classified as a current, former or never smoker. The CDR3 runs 15 residues from the cysteine to the phenylalanine. This entry has no DNA. Looking up the germline V gene (reference sequence) yields CDR1 LGHDT and CDR2 YNNKEL. Libraries were made using 5' RACE. The input for every TCR library was roughly 4,000 ng of total RNA. For each sample, cDNA was synthesized in eight separate reactions using SMARTScribe reverse transcriptase. During cDNA synthesis, template switching was used to introduce unique molecular identifiers that contained a 6-nucleotide sample barcode. Amplification of TCRalpha and TCRbeta cDNA involved two nested PCRs of 16 and 9 cycles, and each PCR was followed by bead purification. Before amplification, the cDNA was treated with uracil DNA-glycosylase and purified using the QIAquick PCR purification kit. The second PCR added Illumina TruSeq-compatible adapters along with sample-specific barcodes. Library quality and concentration were checked on TapeStation and Qubit, and libraries were pooled at around 4.9 ng each. The pooled libraries were sequenced with 2 x 100 bp reads and custom sequencing primers on an Illumina HiSeq2500 single-index Rapid Run. The paper's processing steps were these. MiGEC version 1.2.6 was used for UMI-based consensus assembly, which corrected PCR and sequencing errors. V(D)J alignment, clonotype assembly and CDR3 extraction were performed with MiXCR version 2.1.1. Gene usage, clonotype sharing and MAIT/NKT TCR abundance were normalised by analysing the top 1000, 10 000 and 20 000 clonotypes per sample. After downsampling to 27 000 UMIs, diversity was calculated as the inverse Simpson index using the vegan R package. Paired Mann-Whitney U tests on discordant twin pairs were used, with Benjamini-Hochberg multiple-testing correction. After reprocessing by TCRdb, each CDR3 protein sequence is one entry, and no DNA is given. TCRdb, not the original authors, processed these V and J calls. The table for this sample shows 350,000 to 400,000 distinct CDR3 sequences. The ten largest clones represent around 2.6% of the sample.

This clonotype was sampled from a human donor with ulcerative colitis or Crohn's disease, or a healthy co-twin of an affected twin (not recorded which). The sequence is built from TRBV3-1 and TRBJ1-3; no DNA is available, so the TRBD1 call from TCRdb remains unchecked. The sequenced material came from blood. The CDR3 reads as follows: CASSEKDRAGNTIYF.